These 21 T cell receptor beta chains originate from one sample sequenced in a study of T cell responses to AZD1222 COVID-19 vaccine. Produced via immunoSEQ multiplex PCR; TCRdb's table is partial and in-frame only. This table holds 75,000 to 100,000 clones, 70% to 90% found once. Sequenced material: peripheral blood, taken on day 0 of AZD1222 vaccination. The receptors come from an adult in good health.

The chain recombines TRBV30 with TRBJ1-2, with 11 nucleotides matching TRBD1. Trimming at V came to 3 bases and at J to 7 bases, leaving 10 bases not matched to a gene. CDR1 GTSNPN and CDR2 SVGIG come from the germline V gene (reference sequence). The CDR3 is made up of 15 amino acids. The CDR3 region has the DNA TGTGCCTGGAGAGAGGGGGGACAGGGGGAACGTGGCTACACCTTC. This codes for CAWREGGQGERGYTF.

The V gene is TRBV28, the J gene TRBJ1-1, with D hard to call. The CDR3 contains 14 residues. Germline CDR1 reads MDHEN; CDR2 reads SYDVKM. V was clipped by 3 bases and J by 0 bases, with 8 bases between them. CDR3 coding DNA: TGTGCCAGCAGTTTTCGTTACTTGAACACTGAAGCTTTCTTT. This codes for CASSFRYLNTEAFF.

The rearrangement links TRBV6-6 to TRBJ1-2; 7 bases are a match to TRBD1. Germline CDR1 and CDR2: MNHNY and SVGAGI (reference sequence). This CDR3 spans 14 amino acids. Losses at the gene ends were 4 bases for V and 5 bases for J; bases not matched to a gene: 7. CDR3 protein: CASSSPDRMYGYTF. The CDR3, as DNA: TGTGCCAGCAGTTCGCCGGACAGGATGTATGGCTACACCTTC.

In regard to this clone: At one end the junction does not follow the germline gene, possibly because of a read error. The J gene is TRBJ2-7, the V gene TRBV2, with TRBD1 matching over 7 bases. Per the germline V gene, CDR1 is SNHLY and CDR2 is FYNNEI. The CDR3 has 12 amino acids. The CDR3 region is CASSAPGTEKNF. The CDR3 region has the DNA TGTGCCAGCAGCGCCCCAGGGACAGAGAAGAACTTC. Supplemented by reference TRBV2 and TRBJ2-7, the full variable domain reads EPEVTQTPSHQVTQMGQEVILRCVPISNHLYFYWYRQILGQKVEFLVSFYNNEISEKSEIFDDQFSVERPDGSNFTLKIRSTKLEDSAMYFCASSAPGTEKNFGPGTRLTVT.

This clone has just one count. V is TRBV4-3 and J is TRBJ2-7; unclear D gene. The V gene lost 1 base and the J gene lost 2 bases, with 15 bases spanning the gap. The CDR3 spans 16 residues. Germline V gives CDR1 LGHNA, CDR2 YSLEER. The CDR3 protein is CASSQAQDGFTYEQYF. The CDR3 coding sequence is TGCGCCAGCAGCCAAGCCCAGGACGGATTTACCTACGAGCAGTACTTC.

The chain recombines TRBV19 with TRBJ2-7; no definite D call. The germline CDR1 and CDR2 sequences are LNHDA and SQIVND (reference sequence). Trimming removed 7 bases at V and 4 bases at J, with 8 bases between. The CDR3 spans 11 residues. The CDR3 DNA sequence: TGTGCCAGTAAGAAGGAATACGAGCAGTACTTC. Its protein is CASKKEYEQYF.

The V gene is TRBV2, the J gene TRBJ2-6; D is ambiguous. This CDR3 spans 16 amino acids. Germline V lookup: CDR1 SNHLY, CDR2 FYNNEI. The germline V and J ends were trimmed by 3 bases and 0 bases, with 9 bases remaining between them. The CDR3 region has the DNA TGTGCCAGCAGTGATCGGCAGAACTCTGGGGCCAACGTCCTGACTTTC. Encoded protein: CASSDRQNSGANVLTF. Complete variable domain (other parts from reference TRBV2 and TRBJ2-6): EPEVTQTPSHQVTQMGQEVILRCVPISNHLYFYWYRQILGQKVEFLVSFYNNEISEKSEIFDDQFSVERPDGSNFTLKIRSTKLEDSAMYFCASSDRQNSGANVLTFGAGSRLTVL.

In this sample, this clone turned up a few times. This sequence joins TRBV2 and TRBJ2-1, with 9 bases that match TRBD2. CDR1 and CDR2 (germline): SNHLY, FYNNEI. CDR3 size: 16 residues. V shed 7 bases and J 7 bases; nucleotides not matched to a gene: 14. CDR3 loop: CASKMASGTPGNEQFF. CDR3 coding DNA: TGTGCCAGCAAGATGGCTAGCGGGACCCCTGGGAATGAGCAGTTCTTC.

This chain connects TRBV11-2 to TRBJ2-2; D remains unclear. Germline assignment: CDR1 SGHAT and CDR2 FQNNGV. V was trimmed by 2 bases and J by 1 base, leaving 8 bases between them. The CDR3 totals 15 residues. CDR3 residues: CASSLFGLNTGELFF. The CDR3 nucleotides are TGTGCCAGCAGCTTATTCGGCCTGAACACCGGGGAGCTGTTTTTT.

This rearrangement joins TRBV11-2 to TRBJ1-4, with D unresolved. Germline CDR1 reads SGHAT; CDR2 reads FQNNGV. Trimming removed 4 bases from V and 6 bases from J, with 15 bases in between. CDR3 size: 15 residues. The CDR3 DNA reads TGTGCCAGCAGCTCCGCCGGGAGACGGGATGAAAAACTGTTTTTT. Its protein is CASSSAGRRDEKLFF. Filled out from reference TRBV11-2 and TRBJ1-4, the complete variable domain reads EAGVAQSPRYKIIEKRQSVAFWCNPISGHATLYWYQQILGQGPKLLIQFQNNGVVDDSQLPKDRFSAERLKGVDSTLKIQPAKLEDSAVYLCASSSAGRRDEKLFFGSGTQLSVL.

Concerning this clone itself: At the DNA level, this CDR3 is encoded by other sequences in the same sample as well. The rearrangement uses TRBV30 and TRBJ1-5; D is undetermined. CDR1 and CDR2 (germline): GTSNPN, SVGIG (reference sequence). CDR3 length: 12 amino acids. The V and J ends lost 1 base and 2 bases respectively, with 3 bases between them. The CDR3 region is CAWSGGNQPQHF. The CDR3 bases are TGTGCCTGGAGTGGGGGCAATCAGCCCCAGCATTTT.

The chain recombines TRBV9 with TRBJ2-2, with 8 bases fitting TRBD2. J lost 5 bases, V lost 4 bases, and 1 base had no gene match. This CDR3 region has 13 residues. CDR1 is SGDLS, CDR2 YYNGEE, per germline. The CDR3 here is CASSREGTGELFF. CDR3 DNA: TGTGCCAGCAGCCGGGAGGGTACCGGGGAGCTGTTTTTT.

The rearrangement joins TRBV2 to TRBJ2-3; D unclear. Trimming took off 7 bases at V and 0 bases at J, with 8 bases between the two ends. Germline loops: CDR1 SNHLY, CDR2 FYNNEI. The CDR3 extends over 13 amino acids. CDR3 residues: CASKPLSTDTQYF. CDR3 coding DNA: TGTGCCAGCAAGCCCTTGAGCACAGATACGCAGTATTTT.

The chain is built from TRBV5-1 and TRBJ1-1; TRBD1 agrees at 7 bases. After removal of 2 bases from V and 4 bases from J, the junction contained 5 bases not matched to a gene. CDR1 and CDR2 (germline): SGHRS, YFSETQ. This CDR3 contains 14 residues. DNA for the CDR3: TGCGCCAGCAGCTTAACAGGGGTGGTCACTGAAGCTTTCTTT. Encoded protein: CASSLTGVVTEAFF. Drawing the rest from reference TRBV5-1 and TRBJ1-1, the complete variable domain is KAGVTQTPRYLIKTRGQQVTLSCSPISGHRSVSWYQQTPGQGLQFLFEYFSETQRNKGNFPGRFSGRQFSNSRSEMNVSTLELGDSALYLCASSLTGVVTEAFFGQGTRLTVV.

V is TRBV18 and J is TRBJ2-4, with 7 nucleotides matching TRBD2. Germline loops: CDR1 KGHSH, CDR2 LQKENI. The CDR3 contains 16 residues. V dropped 6 bases and J dropped 1; count of bases not matched to a gene: 9. The CDR3 region is CASSTLPGGAKNIQYF. As DNA, the CDR3 is TGTGCCAGCTCTACACTCCCCGGGGGGGCCAAAAACATTCAGTACTTC.

This chain uses TRBV24-1 with TRBJ1-1, with 7 bases matching TRBD1. J gave up 2 bases and V 0 bases, and 8 bases lay outside the gene matches. Germline assignment: CDR1 KGHDR and CDR2 SFDVKD. The CDR3 runs to 17 residues. The CDR3 spells CATSDLRTGQVNTEAFF. The DNA of the CDR3 is TGTGCCACCAGTGATTTGCGGACAGGACAGGTAAACACTGAAGCTTTCTTT.

CDR3 DNA sequence: TGTGCCAGCAGCTTATTTTCGGATGAAAAACTGTTTTTT. Protein: CASSLFSDEKLFF. V is TRBV11-2 and J is TRBJ1-4, with D hard to call. V gave up 2 bases and J gave up 6 bases, with 7 bases separating them. Per the germline V gene, CDR1 is SGHAT and CDR2 is FQNNGV. The CDR3 spans 13 residues. The full variable domain, with the rest looked up from reference TRBV11-2 and TRBJ1-4, is EAGVAQSPRYKIIEKRQSVAFWCNPISGHATLYWYQQILGQGPKLLIQFQNNGVVDDSQLPKDRFSAERLKGVDSTLKIQPAKLEDSAVYLCASSLFSDEKLFFGSGTQLSVL.

This clone was seen a single time. The CDR3 DNA reads as TGTGCCAGCAGCCCCGGGACTAGCGGACAAGAGACCCAGTACTTC. Translated: CASSPGTSGQETQYF. The chain recombines TRBV9 with TRBJ2-5, with 11 bases matching TRBD2. CDR3 size: 15 residues. CDR1 is SGDLS and CDR2 is YYNGEE in the germline V gene. The V segment lost 4 bases and the J segment 2 bases; nucleotides outside the gene matches: 4.

Only a few counts were recorded for this clone. V usage is TRBV5-1 and J usage is TRBJ1-5; D is undetermined. CDR3 length: 13 residues. Germline loops: CDR1 SGHRS, CDR2 YFSETQ. V lost 1 base, J lost 8 bases, and 10 bases lay in between. CDR3 protein: CASSLTGFEPQHF. The DNA of the CDR3 is TGCGCCAGCAGCTTGACCGGTTTTGAGCCCCAGCATTTT.

The V call is TRBV12-5, the J call TRBJ1-2, with D possibly TRBD1 on 6 matching bases. The germline CDR1 and CDR2 sequences are LGHNT and FRNRAP. The CDR3 consists of 17 residues. The V gene lost 2 bases and the J gene lost 6 bases, with 22 bases spanning the gap. CDR3 protein: CASGLFPRGAALNGYTF. CDR3 DNA sequence: TGTGCTAGTGGTTTGTTCCCCCGGGGGGCGGCCCTAAATGGCTACACCTTC.

The CDR3 here is CASSLGGPTGANVLTF. The CDR3 coding sequence is TGTGCCAGCAGCTTAGGTGGACCCACTGGGGCCAACGTCCTGACTTTC. V is TRBV5-4 and J is TRBJ2-6, with D hard to call. V gave up 2 bases and J gave up 2 bases, with 11 bases separating them. Per the germline V gene, CDR1 is SGHNT and CDR2 is YYREEE (reference sequence). This CDR3 is built from 16 residues.